The 26 T cell receptor beta chains in this list originate from one sample, sequenced in a study of blood T cell repertoires in COVID-19. The method was immunoSEQ multiplex PCR; TCRdb's version includes in-frame clones alone and lacks a portion of them. The sample has roughly 140,000 clones, around nine tenths seen once. Sequencing was performed on peripheral blood. These receptors originate from a human donor in a cohort sampled during active COVID-19.

The rearrangement links TRBV5-5 to TRBJ2-5; 11 bases are a match to TRBD1. Germline lookup yields CDR1 SGHKS and CDR2 YYEKEE (reference sequence). Losses at the gene ends were 4 bases for V and 4 bases for J; bases not matched to a gene: 0. The CDR3 is made up of 13 amino acids. CDR3 amino acids: CASSGTGGETQYF. The CDR3 nucleotides read TGTGCCAGCAGCGGGACAGGGGGAGAGACCCAGTACTTC. Using reference TRBV5-5 and TRBJ2-5 for the parts outside the CDR3, the full variable domain is DAGVTQSPTHLIKTRGQQVTLRCSPISGHKSVSWYQQVLGQGPQFIFQYYEKEERGRGNFPDRFSARQFPNYSSELNVNALLLGDSALYLCASSGTGGETQYFGPGTRLLVL.

The chain has TRBV7-9 and TRBJ2-7, with TRBD2 matching over 8 bases. The length of the CDR3 is 15 residues. The V gene end was trimmed by 3 bases and the J gene end by 4 bases; junction bases not matched to a gene: 8. Germline CDR1 and CDR2: SEHNR and FQNEAQ (reference sequence). In DNA form, the CDR3 reads TGTGCCAGCAGCTTTCTGCGGGGGGAACGGTACGAGCAGTACTTC. It translates to CASSFLRGERYEQYF.

This clone was seen once. This sequence joins TRBV5-1 and TRBJ2-2, with TRBD2 matching over 9 bases. This CDR3 contains 18 residues. Trimming took 0 bases from V and 2 from J; bases not matched to a gene: 8. Germline V gene sequence: CDR1 SGHRS, CDR2 YFSETQ. CDR3 in amino acids: CASSLATFSGGNTGELFF. The CDR3 DNA is TGCGCCAGCAGCTTGGCCACCTTTAGCGGGGGAAACACCGGGGAGCTGTTTTTT.

V usage is TRBV7-8 and J usage is TRBJ1-2, with TRBD1 matching 9 bases. The CDR3 spans 13 residues. Trimming cost V 1 base and J 14 bases; bases outside gene matches: 8. Germline-derived CDR1 and CDR2 are SGHVS and FQNEAQ. In nucleotides, the CDR3 is TGTGCCAGCAGCTTAGGTCTGGGACAGGGCTTTACCTTC. It yields the protein CASSLGLGQGFTF. The complete variable domain, with remaining parts taken from reference TRBV7-8 and TRBJ1-2, reads GAGVSQSPRYKVAKRGQDVALRCDPISGHVSLFWYQQALGQGPEFLTYFQNEAQLDKSGLPSDRFFAERPEGSVSTLKIQRTQQEDSAVYLCASSLGLGQGFTFGSGTRLTVV.

The chain has TRBV5-1 and TRBJ2-5, with TRBD2 matching 14 bases. V gave up 0 bases and J gave up 4 bases; unmatched junction bases: 2. The germline CDR1 and CDR2 sequences are SGHRS and YFSETQ. The CDR3 covers 16 residues. CDR3 coding DNA: TGCGCCAGCAGCTTGGGACTAGCGGGAGGGGGAGAGACCCAGTACTTC. Encoded protein: CASSLGLAGGGETQYF.

The CDR3 nucleotides read TGTGCCAGCAGTTTATATGGGCTAGCGGGTGGAGGTTCCGAGCAGTACTTC. Translated: CASSLYGLAGGGSEQYF. V usage is TRBV27 and J usage is TRBJ2-7; TRBD2 agrees at 8 bases. V shed 1 base and J 6 bases; nucleotides not matched to a gene: 14. CDR1 and CDR2 from the germline V gene are MNHEY and SMNVEV (reference sequence). CDR3 length: 17 amino acids.

This sequence joins TRBV6-5 and TRBJ1-4, with a weak D call TRBD1 (6 bases). Germline V gives CDR1 MNHEY, CDR2 SVGAGI. The CDR3 loop spans 13 amino acids. Trimming left V 9 bases short and J 7 bases short, with 15 bases between. CDR3 DNA: TGTGCCAGTTCGGCAGGGGCAGTTGAAAAACTGTTTTTT. It specifies CASSAGAVEKLFF.

This rearrangement joins TRBV2 to TRBJ2-5; possibly TRBD1 for D (5 bases). The CDR3 consists of 13 residues. Looked up from germline, CDR1 is SNHLY and CDR2 is FYNNEI. The V and J ends lost 7 bases and 2 bases respectively, with 11 bases between them. The CDR3 bases are TGTGCCAGCACCCCAGGGTGGCAAGAGACCCAGTACTTC. Its translation: CASTPGWQETQYF. The full variable domain, with the rest looked up from reference TRBV2 and TRBJ2-5, is EPEVTQTPSHQVTQMGQEVILRCVPISNHLYFYWYRQILGQKVEFLVSFYNNEISEKSEIFDDQFSVERPDGSNFTLKIRSTKLEDSAMYFCASTPGWQETQYFGPGTRLLVL.

The chain is built from TRBV13 and TRBJ2-7; TRBD2 aligns across 11 bases. Looked up from germline, CDR1 is PRHDT and CDR2 is FYEKMQ (reference sequence). After removal of 4 bases from V and 2 bases from J, the junction contained 13 bases not matched to a gene. This CDR3 is 18 amino acids long. The DNA of the CDR3 is TGTGCCAGCAGCTCGCACACCCGACTAGCGGGGTTACCCTACGAGCAGTACTTC. Protein: CASSSHTRLAGLPYEQYF.

This sequence joins TRBV27 and TRBJ2-2; 7 bases fit TRBD2. This CDR3 spans 15 amino acids. V was pared by 4 bases and J by 1 base, with 3 bases of the junction left unmatched. CDR1 is MNHEY, CDR2 SMNVEV, per germline (reference sequence). The CDR3 sequence is CASSSLAVNTGELFF. In DNA form, the CDR3 reads TGTGCCAGCAGTTCTCTAGCGGTGAACACCGGGGAGCTGTTTTTT.

The sample holds one count of this clone. The genes are TRBV6-1 and TRBJ1-3; D is unclear. From germline, CDR1 is MNHNS and CDR2 SASEGT. Between the trimmed V and J ends, which lost 1 base and 4 bases, there was a span of 8 bases. The CDR3 loop spans 14 amino acids. CDR3 protein: CASSEGGRGNTIYF. CDR3 nucleotide sequence: TGTGCCAGCAGTGAAGGAGGTCGGGGAAACACCATATATTTT.

V is TRBV4-1 and J is TRBJ1-2, with TRBD1 as a possible D gene (6 bases). This CDR3 contains 15 residues. V was shortened by 4 bases and J by 5 bases, with 17 bases between the two germline ends. Germline assignment: CDR1 MGHRA and CDR2 YSYEKL. CDR3 in DNA: TGCGCCAGCAGCCTGGACAGTCAGGAGGCTTATGGCTACACCTTC. Translating gives CASSLDSQEAYGYTF.

The gene calls are TRBV5-8 and TRBJ1-3; 9 bases line up with TRBD1. This CDR3 has 14 residues. Germline V gene data show CDR1 as SGHTS and CDR2 as YDEGEE. The trim removed 3 bases at V and 2 bases at J, leaving 0 bases unmatched. The CDR3 spells CASSWDRAGNTIYF. The CDR3 nucleotides are TGTGCCAGCAGCTGGGACAGGGCTGGAAACACCATATATTTT.

For the CDR3, the DNA is TGCGCCAGCAGCCGTTACCGGGACAGGGGGCACATTCAGTACTTC. It yields the protein CASSRYRDRGHIQYF. The J gene is TRBJ2-4, the V gene TRBV5-1; TRBD1 aligns across 12 bases. Trimming removed 4 bases from V and 8 bases from J; junction bases left unmatched: 7. From germline, CDR1 is SGHRS and CDR2 YFSETQ. The CDR3 is 15 residues long.

This clone was seen a handful of times. The CDR3 here is CASSLGRYGQNLYGYTF. CDR3 nucleotides: TGTGCCAGCAGCTTAGGGCGTTACGGACAGAACCTCTATGGCTACACCTTC. The V gene is TRBV11-2, the J gene TRBJ1-2; D may be TRBD1 (6 bases). The CDR3 consists of 17 residues. The germline V gene has CDR1 SGHAT and CDR2 FQNNGV. Trimming cost V 1 base and J 4 bases, with 19 bases left between them. The variable domain in full, with the rest retrieved from reference TRBV11-2 and TRBJ1-2, is EAGVAQSPRYKIIEKRQSVAFWCNPISGHATLYWYQQILGQGPKLLIQFQNNGVVDDSQLPKDRFSAERLKGVDSTLKIQPAKLEDSAVYLCASSLGRYGQNLYGYTFGSGTRLTVV.

The chain joins TRBV12-3 or TRBV12-4 to TRBJ2-1; 10 nucleotides agree with TRBD1. The CDR3 runs to 13 residues. J gave up 9 bases and V 5 bases, and 4 bases lay outside the gene matches. The CDR3 DNA reads as TGTGCCAGCAGTCGACAGGGGGCAGGTGAGCAGTTCTTC. Translation: CASSRQGAGEQFF.

The chain uses TRBV5-1 and TRBJ2-1; 9 nucleotides line up with TRBD2. The germline V gene has CDR1 SGHRS and CDR2 YFSETQ. The CDR3 covers 20 residues. Losses at the gene ends were 0 bases for V and 0 bases for J; bases not matched to a gene: 13. The CDR3 reads CASSLAGAGGLTSSYNEQFF. CDR3 nucleotides: TGCGCCAGCAGCTTGGCCGGGGCGGGAGGGCTAACGAGCTCCTACAATGAGCAGTTCTTC.

This chain links TRBV18 with TRBJ2-3, with TRBD2 identical over 10 bases. Germline V lookup: CDR1 KGHSH, CDR2 LQKENI. Trimming cost V 5 bases and J 7 bases; bases outside gene matches: 9. The CDR3 is 15 amino acids. The CDR3 sequence: CASSSPGLALYTQYF. The CDR3 region has the DNA TGTGCCAGCTCAAGTCCGGGACTAGCGTTATATACGCAGTATTTT.

This chain uses TRBV5-1 with TRBJ2-3, with 11 positions matching TRBD2. Germline V gene sequence: CDR1 SGHRS, CDR2 YFSETQ. This CDR3 has 19 residues. The V gene end was trimmed by 1 base and the J gene end by 3 bases; junction bases not matched to a gene: 13. CDR3 loop: CASSLSPRVSGGGTDTQYF. The CDR3 coding sequence is TGCGCCAGCAGCTTGTCCCCGCGGGTTAGCGGGGGGGGGACAGATACGCAGTATTTT.

This clone was detected only a few times. The chain joins TRBV7-8 to TRBJ2-1; 9 bases match TRBD2. Trimming at V came to 0 bases and at J to 12 bases, leaving 6 bases not matched to a gene. The CDR3 length is 14 residues. The V gene's germline CDR1 is SGHVS and CDR2 FQNEAQ. This CDR3 reads CASSLASGGSGQFF. The CDR3 bases are TGTGCCAGCAGCTTAGCGAGCGGGGGGTCTGGGCAGTTCTTC.

The V call is TRBV6-5, the J call TRBJ1-1; 9 bases agree with TRBD1. CDR3 length equals 13 residues. Germline values: CDR1 MNHEY, CDR2 SVGAGI. Trimming took 5 bases from V and 6 from J; bases not matched to a gene: 4. The CDR3 loop is CASSPDRGAEAFF. The CDR3, as DNA: TGTGCCAGCAGTCCGGACAGGGGCGCTGAAGCTTTCTTT.

The chain couples TRBV18 to TRBJ1-5, with D maybe TRBD1 (6 bases). Per the germline V gene, CDR1 is KGHSH and CDR2 is LQKENI. The length of the CDR3 is 15 residues. Between the trimmed V and J ends, which lost 2 bases and 2 bases, there was a span of 10 bases. The CDR3 sequence: CASSPNRDRNQPQHF. The CDR3 coding sequence is TGTGCCAGCTCACCAAACAGGGATCGCAATCAGCCCCAGCATTTT.

This clone was found once. The gene calls are TRBV7-9 and TRBJ1-2; 9 bases map to TRBD1. Germline assignment: CDR1 SEHNR and CDR2 FQNEAQ (reference sequence). V gave up 5 bases and J gave up 6 bases; unmatched junction bases: 13. The CDR3 extends over 16 amino acids. The CDR3 sequence is CASSIMGGQGDHGYTF. Written as DNA, the CDR3 is TGTGCCAGCAGCATAATGGGGGGACAGGGTGATCATGGCTACACCTTC.

The chain joins TRBV30 to TRBJ2-2; TRBD2 matches 11 bases. In germline, CDR1 is GTSNPN, CDR2 SVGIG (reference sequence). V lost 3 bases, J lost 7 bases, and 10 bases stayed unmatched. The CDR3 is 16 amino acids. The DNA for the CDR3 is TGTGCCTGGAGAGGTAGCGGGAGGGCCGCGGGCGGGGAGCTGTTTTTT. This codes for CAWRGSGRAAGGELFF. The whole variable domain, filled in from reference TRBV30 and TRBJ2-2, reads SQTIHQWPATLVQPVGSPLSLECTVEGTSNPNLYWYRQAAGRGLQLLFYSVGIGQISSEVPQNLSASRPQDRQFILSSKKLLLSDSGFYLCAWRGSGRAAGGELFFGEGSRLTVL.

This sequence joins TRBV9 and TRBJ2-3, with 12 bases matching TRBD2. CDR3 size: 18 residues. Trimming at V came to 4 bases and at J to 2 bases, leaving 11 bases not matched to a gene. Germline CDR1 reads SGDLS; CDR2 reads YYNGEE. Here the CDR3 reads CASSYTSGGTSSTDTQYF. DNA of the CDR3: TGTGCCAGCAGCTACACTAGCGGGGGGACCTCTTCCACAGATACGCAGTATTTT.

This chain joins TRBV5-1 and TRBJ1-6; 7 positions agree with TRBD1. V shed 4 bases, J shed 10 bases, and the junction held 8 bases outside the gene matches. Germline V CDR1 and CDR2: SGHRS, YFSETQ. The CDR3 sequence is 14 residues long. CDR3 DNA sequence: TGCGCCAGCAGCCCGGGACAGAGTAACTCACCCCTCCACTTT. Its protein is CASSPGQSNSPLHF.